This note documents a single TCR beta chain sequence. Its target is not known. A second PCR, run for roughly 6 to 11 cycles, used a sample-barcoded 5' primer plus a J-beta primer mix. One entry per CDR3 protein results from TCRdb running MiXCR on the 5' RACE reads. The sample includes about a million distinct CDR3 sequences, 45% to 50% of them seen just once. The entry originates in a study of blood T cells in healthy people across ages. General study points: Researchers report that TCR beta diversity correlated strongly with naive T cell percentage.

This CDR3 has 15 residues. V was pared by 6 bases and J by 1 base, with 9 bases of the junction left unmatched. From germline, CDR1 is MGHDK and CDR2 SYGVNS. The chain recombines TRBV25-1 with TRBJ2-7, with 7 bases aligning to TRBD1. The source material was blood. The sequence was collected from a man aged 30 to 45 in good health. DNA of the CDR3: TGTGCCAGCAGCCCTGACAGGGATCCATCCTACGAGCAGTACTTC. Its translation: CASSPDRDPSYEQYF.